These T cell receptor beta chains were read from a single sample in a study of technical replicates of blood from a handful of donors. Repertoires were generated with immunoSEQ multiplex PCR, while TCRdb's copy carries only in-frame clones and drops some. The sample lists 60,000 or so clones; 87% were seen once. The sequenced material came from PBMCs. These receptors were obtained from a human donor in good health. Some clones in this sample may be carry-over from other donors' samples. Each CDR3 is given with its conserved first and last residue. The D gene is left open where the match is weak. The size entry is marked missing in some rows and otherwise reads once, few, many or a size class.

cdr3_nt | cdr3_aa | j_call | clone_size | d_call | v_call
TGTGCCAGCAGCTCATTCAAGGGACAGGATAACTATGGCTACACCTTC | CASSSFKGQDNYGYTF | TRBJ1-2 | NA | TRBD1 | TRBV11-2
TGTGCCAGCAGCTTAATGGTACTAGCTGGGACCAATGAGCAGTTCTTC | CASSLMVLAGTNEQFF | TRBJ2-1 | few | NA | TRBV7-3
TGTGCCAGCAGCATGGGACTAGCGGGAGTCGGAGAGACCCAGTACTTC | CASSMGLAGVGETQYF | TRBJ2-5 | NA | TRBD2 | TRBV5-6
TGTGCCAGCAGCGGCGGGGGGCCCACCTACGAGCAGTACTTC | CASSGGGPTYEQYF | TRBJ2-7 | NA | TRBD2 | TRBV7-2
TGTGCCTGGAGTGCGACAGCCGGCAATCAGCCCCAGCATTTT | CAWSATAGNQPQHF | TRBJ1-5 | NA | NA | TRBV30
TGTGCCAGCAGCCAAGAAGGGACTAGAGTTTACGAGCAGTACTTC | CASSQEGTRVYEQYF | TRBJ2-7 | NA | TRBD2 | TRBV4-2
TGCGCCAGCAGCTTGGCTAGCGGGAGGACCCCGGATTACAATGAGCAGTTCTTC | CASSLASGRTPDYNEQFF | TRBJ2-1 | once | TRBD2 | TRBV5-1
TGTGCCAGCTCATCGACAGGGGGTATGGAGACCCAGTACTTC | CASSSTGGMETQYF | TRBJ2-5 | NA | TRBD1 | TRBV18
TGTGCCAGCAGCTCCGACAGGGTAGGCGGCTACACCTTC | CASSSDRVGGYTF | TRBJ1-2 | NA | TRBD1 | TRBV11-2
TGTGCCAGCAGCTTACGGTACGAGCAGTACTTC | CASSLRYEQYF | TRBJ2-7 | NA | NA | TRBV7-8
TGCGCCAGCAGCCAAGATTGGCGGGGGGGCCTCCACGAGCAGTACTTC | CASSQDWRGGLHEQYF | TRBJ2-7 | NA | TRBD2 | TRBV4-3
TGTGCCAGCAGAGCCGACTCGTACACTGAAGCTTTCTTT | CASRADSYTEAFF | TRBJ1-1 | NA | NA | TRBV5-6
TGTGCTAGTGGTTTGGGCCAGGGGGCGGCTGGCTACACCTTC | CASGLGQGAAGYTF | TRBJ1-2 | NA | TRBD1 | TRBV12-5
TGTGCCTGGGGACAGGGTGTTTCTGAAGCTTTCTTT | CAWGQGVSEAFF | TRBJ1-1 | few | TRBD1 | TRBV30
TGTGCCAGCAGTAAGGGACAGGGGTCTGAGGCTTTCTTT | CASSKGQGSEAFF | TRBJ1-1 | NA | TRBD1 | TRBV2
TGTGCCAGCAGGAGACTAGAAAGCACAGATACGCAGTATTTT | CASRRLESTDTQYF | TRBJ2-3 | NA | NA | TRBV25-1
TGTGCCATCAGCGGATCGGGACAGGTTGTCTACGAGCAGTACTTC | CAISGSGQVVYEQYF | TRBJ2-7 | NA | TRBD1 | TRBV10-3
TGCAGCGTGACGGCAGGGGTGAGCGAGCAGTACTTC | CSVTAGVSEQYF | TRBJ2-7 | NA | NA | TRBV29-1
TGTGCCAGCTCGGGGGGGCTGACGGATGGCTACACCTTC | CASSGGLTDGYTF | TRBJ1-2 | NA | NA | TRBV7-6
TGCGCCAGCAGCTCGCAAACATCATCGGGCGGGGAGCTGTTTTTT | CASSSQTSSGGELFF | TRBJ2-2 | once | NA | TRBV5-1
TGCGCCAGCAGCTCGGGACAGGGGGCGATCAACGGGGAGCTGTTTTTT | CASSSGQGAINGELFF | TRBJ2-2 | NA | TRBD1 | TRBV5-1
TGTGCCAGCAGCTTAGTGTCAGGGGCCAGAGGGGAGCTGTTTTTT | CASSLVSGARGELFF | TRBJ2-2 | NA | NA | TRBV11-2
TGTGCCAGCAGCACCCGACAGTCCCTAGGGGCAGATACGCAGTATTTT | CASSTRQSLGADTQYF | TRBJ2-3 | NA | NA | TRBV4-2
TGTGCCAGCAGCCACATCATAGGCGGAACCAACACAGATACGCAGTATTTT | CASSHIIGGTNTDTQYF | TRBJ2-3 | NA | NA | TRBV4-2
TGCGCCAGCAGCTCTCAGGGTTCCGAGCAGTACTTC | CASSSQGSEQYF | TRBJ2-7 | once | NA | TRBV5-1
TGTGCCACAGGGGAAGGACAGGGGAACTACGAGCAGTACTTC | CATGEGQGNYEQYF | TRBJ2-7 | NA | TRBD1 | TRBV28
TGTGCCAGCAGCTTAGCGGGGAGGGGTGAGACCCAGTACTTC | CASSLAGRGETQYF | TRBJ2-5 | NA | TRBD2 | TRBV7-8
TGCGCCAGCAGCACATCTCCGGGACAGAACACCGGGGAGCTGTTTTTT | CASSTSPGQNTGELFF | TRBJ2-2 | NA | NA | TRBV5-1
TGTGCCAGCAGCTTAAACCCTCCGAGGCAGAACACTGAAGCTTTCTTT | CASSLNPPRQNTEAFF | TRBJ1-1 | NA | NA | TRBV7-3
TGTGCCAGCAGTGAATATGTAGCGGGTTCGAGTGAGCAGTACTTC | CASSEYVAGSSEQYF | TRBJ2-7 | NA | TRBD2 | TRBV2
TGCGCCAGCAGCTTGGGACAACAGAACACCGGGGAGCTGTTTTTT | CASSLGQQNTGELFF | TRBJ2-2 | NA | NA | TRBV5-1
TGCGCCAGCAGCCAAGAGGGGTCCGCGGGAAGGAGAGGTAATGAGCAGTTCTTC | CASSQEGSAGRRGNEQFF | TRBJ2-1 | NA | NA | TRBV4-3
TGTGCCAGCAGGGGACACCAAGGGAACTATGGCTACACCTTC | CASRGHQGNYGYTF | TRBJ1-2 | once | NA | TRBV2
TGTGCCAGCAGTGAATCGGACAGGGTCCGTGGCTACACCTTC | CASSESDRVRGYTF | TRBJ1-2 | NA | TRBD1 | TRBV2
TGTGCCAGCAGCTTAGAACTAGCTCTCAATGAGCAGTTCTTC | CASSLELALNEQFF | TRBJ2-1 | NA | NA | TRBV7-9
TGTGCCAGCAGCTTAAGAACGAGCCCCACTAACTATGGCTACACCTTC | CASSLRTSPTNYGYTF | TRBJ1-2 | once | NA | TRBV7-9
TGCGCCAGCAGCTTTGACGGGAGCTCTGGAAACACCATATATTTT | CASSFDGSSGNTIYF | TRBJ1-3 | NA | NA | TRBV5-1
TGCGCCAGCAGCTTACAGGGGGACACTGAAGCTTTCTTT | CASSLQGDTEAFF | TRBJ1-1 | NA | TRBD1 | TRBV5-1
TGTGCCAGCAGCCACAGGGCTAGCGGGAGAAACACCGGGGAGCTGTTTTTT | CASSHRASGRNTGELFF | TRBJ2-2 | once | TRBD2 | TRBV11-3
TGTGCCAGTAGTACCCGGGACTTACTCACCGGGGAGCTGTTTTTT | CASSTRDLLTGELFF | TRBJ2-2 | NA | NA | TRBV19
TGTGCCAGCAGTGACCCCGGGGGGCCTGGAAACACCATATATTTT | CASSDPGGPGNTIYF | TRBJ1-3 | once | NA | TRBV25-1
TGTGCCAGCAGTCCCCCCGGGACTAGCGGGCACGAGCAGTACTTC | CASSPPGTSGHEQYF | TRBJ2-7 | once | TRBD2 | TRBV7-2
TGTGCCAGCAGTTACAGATCGACACGGTCCTATGGCTACACCTTC | CASSYRSTRSYGYTF | TRBJ1-2 | NA | NA | TRBV6-5
TGTGCCAGCAGCTTATCCCTAATGGCAGGGGATAAGTACACTGAAGCTTTCTTT | CASSLSLMAGDKYTEAFF | TRBJ1-1 | NA | NA | TRBV7-8
TGTGCCATCCCTAGCGGGAGGGGGACAGATACGCAGTATTTT | CAIPSGRGTDTQYF | TRBJ2-3 | NA | TRBD2 | TRBV2
TGTGCCAGCAGGGGCGGGGGGCGGAACACTGAAGCTTTCTTT | CASRGGGRNTEAFF | TRBJ1-1 | NA | NA | TRBV6-4
TGTGCCAGCAGTTTATCCAGGGACTCCTACGAGCAGTACTTC | CASSLSRDSYEQYF | TRBJ2-7 | NA | NA | TRBV27
TGTGCCTGGAGTGCTCCCGGGACAATCAATCAGCCCCAGCATTTT | CAWSAPGTINQPQHF | TRBJ1-5 | NA | NA | TRBV30
TGTGCCAGCAGCTTATGGGGCGGGGACACAGATACGCAGTATTTT | CASSLWGGDTDTQYF | TRBJ2-3 | once | NA | TRBV7-2
TGTGCCAGCAGCCCGACCGGTTCAGGCACTGAAGCTTTCTTT | CASSPTGSGTEAFF | TRBJ1-1 | NA | NA | TRBV7-9
TGTGCCAGCAGCCCCAGACCGGGGTATGAGCAGTTCTTC | CASSPRPGYEQFF | TRBJ2-1 | once | NA | TRBV7-2
TGTGCCAGCAGCTTAGGCGGGAGGGCCCCCTACGAGCAGTACTTC | CASSLGGRAPYEQYF | TRBJ2-7 | NA | TRBD2 | TRBV13